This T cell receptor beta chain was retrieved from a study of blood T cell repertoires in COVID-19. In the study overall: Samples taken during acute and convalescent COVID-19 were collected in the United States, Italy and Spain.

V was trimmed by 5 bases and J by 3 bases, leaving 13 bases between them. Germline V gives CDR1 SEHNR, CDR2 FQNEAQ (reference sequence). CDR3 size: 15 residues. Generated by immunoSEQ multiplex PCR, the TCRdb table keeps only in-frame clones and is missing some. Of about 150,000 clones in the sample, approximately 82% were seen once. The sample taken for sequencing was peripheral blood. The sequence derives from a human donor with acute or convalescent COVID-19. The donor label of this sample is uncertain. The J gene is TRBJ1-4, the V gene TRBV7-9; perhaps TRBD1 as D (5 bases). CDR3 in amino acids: CASSPGGGPNEKLFF. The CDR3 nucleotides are TGTGCCAGCAGCCCCGGGGGGGGACCTAATGAAAAACTGTTTTTT.